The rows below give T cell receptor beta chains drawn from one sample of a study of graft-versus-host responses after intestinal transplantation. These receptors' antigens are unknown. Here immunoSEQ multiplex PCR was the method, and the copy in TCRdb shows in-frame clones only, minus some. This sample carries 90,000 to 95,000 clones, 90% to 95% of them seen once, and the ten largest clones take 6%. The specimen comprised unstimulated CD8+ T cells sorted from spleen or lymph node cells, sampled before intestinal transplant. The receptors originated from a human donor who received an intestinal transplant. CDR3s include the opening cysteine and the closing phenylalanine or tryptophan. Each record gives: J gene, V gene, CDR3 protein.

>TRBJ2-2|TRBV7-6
CASSFGEVGPGGSNTGELFF
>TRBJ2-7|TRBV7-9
CASSLGQGATYEQYF
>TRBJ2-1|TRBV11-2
CASSLAGGYNEQFF
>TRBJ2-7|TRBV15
CATSTRDSSYEQYF
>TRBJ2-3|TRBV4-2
CASSQGGLAGVSGTDTQYF
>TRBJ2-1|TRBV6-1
CASGLAGHEQFF
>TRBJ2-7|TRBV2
CASALGGRGSYEQYF
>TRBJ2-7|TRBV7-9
CASSLAPGGDWDF
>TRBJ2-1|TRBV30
CAWSAWGLTSSYNEQFF
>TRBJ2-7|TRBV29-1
CSGTVGSYEQYF
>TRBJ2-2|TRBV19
CARIDGNTGELFF
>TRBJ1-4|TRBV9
CASGSEGEKLFF
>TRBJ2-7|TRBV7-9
CASSLVGLAGDYEQYF
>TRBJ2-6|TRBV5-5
CASSLGPSSGANVLTF
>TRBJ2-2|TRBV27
CASSILAGGTGELFF
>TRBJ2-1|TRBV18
CASSPPDRPSYNEQFF